This T cell receptor beta chain was recorded in a study of OX40 agonist ivuxolimab in advanced cancers. The protocol was immunoSEQ multiplex PCR, while the TCRdb copy is restricted to in-frame clones and leaves out a portion. The sample has about 68,000 clones; 84% are singletons. The CDR3 is 15 residues long. V gave up 1 base and J gave up 0 bases, with 7 bases separating them. Germline-derived CDR1 and CDR2 are SGHTA and FQGNSA. On this clone: Its antigen is unknown.

General study results and limits: Partial responders at 0.1-3.0 mg/kg showed near-lowest clonal expansion.

The genes are TRBV7-2 and TRBJ1-5; the D is unclear. Sequenced material: CD4+ or CD8+ T cells sorted from blood, taken in a trial of the OX40 agonist ivuxolimab. This TCR came from an adult with an advanced solid tumor such as melanoma, head and neck, liver or kidney cancer. CDR3 amino acids: CASSLEADSNQPQHF. The CDR3 region has the DNA TGTGCCAGCAGCTTAGAAGCTGATAGCAATCAGCCCCAGCATTTT.